Each of the 18 T cell receptor beta chains below was sequenced from the same sample in a study of T cells in women clearing cervical HPV infection. The method was immunoSEQ multiplex PCR; TCRdb's version includes in-frame clones alone and lacks a portion of them. The sample totals under 50,000 clones; its top ten clones hold less than 8%. Sequencing was done on a sample of blood buffy coat. Receptors originate from a woman between 18 and 70 years old with a cervical HPV16 infection that either progressed to CIN3+ or cleared (not recorded which).

Notes on this clone: The read halts 3 residues ahead of the CDR3 end, with the missing end drawn from the germline J gene. V is TRBV6-1 and J is TRBJ2-7, with 8 positions matching TRBD2. This CDR3 spans 15 amino acids. The V and J ends lost 4 bases and 2 bases, in that order; junction bases with no gene match: 7. Germline V CDR1 and CDR2: MNHNS, SASEGT. CDR3 DNA (partial): TGTGCCAGCAGTGGAGCGGGGGCGCCCACCTACGAG. This encodes CASSGAGAPTYE. The full CDR3 reads CASSGAGAPTYEQYF.

Regarding this clone: The read ends 3 residues shy of where the CDR3 ends; the end is completed using the germline J gene. The chain links TRBV10-3 to TRBJ2-1, with 11 bases fitting TRBD2. CDR3 size: 19 residues. The germline gives CDR1 ENHRY, CDR2 SYGVKD. Germline trimming cut 0 bases from V and 0 bases from J; bases unmatched to any gene: 7. The CDR3 bases that were read are TGTGCCATCAGTGAGTCAGGGACTAGCGGAAGGAGCTCCTACAATGAG. Protein: CAISESGTSGRSSYNE. The whole CDR3 reads CAISESGTSGRSSYNEQFF.

As to this clone: With the read ending 3 residues before the CDR3 end, the germline J gene is used to fill in that end. This chain connects TRBV2 to TRBJ1-6; tentative D call: TRBD1 (5 bases). Trimming took 8 bases from V and 7 from J, leaving 18 bases between them. CDR1 is SNHLY, CDR2 FYNNEI, per germline. CDR3 length equals 15 residues. Partial CDR3 DNA: TGTGCCAGCCAGATCAGAGCGGGGGAGAATTCACCC. This sequence encodes CASQIRAGENSP. The CDR3, in full, reads CASQIRAGENSPLHF.

Points on this clone: The read terminates 3 residues before the CDR3 end, so the remaining end is supplied by the germline J gene. The chain is built from TRBV20-1 and TRBJ2-2; the D is unclear. There are 15 residues in the CDR3. Germline V gene sequence: CDR1 DFQATT, CDR2 SNEGSKA (reference sequence). CDR3 protein: CSARIPGTYNSPLFF. Incomplete CDR3 DNA: TGCAGTGCTAGAATACCAGGCACCTATAATTCACCG.

As concerns this clone: The read comes to an end 3 residues before the CDR3 does, leaving the germline J gene to fill in the end. The genes are TRBV19 and TRBJ1-2; 7 positions match TRBD1. The CDR3 is 15 residues long. Germline assignment: CDR1 LNHDA and CDR2 SQIVND (reference sequence). CDR3 DNA (partial): TGTGCCAGTAGTCTTATAGGGGGCGAGCTCTACGAC. This codes for CASSLIGGELYD. The entire CDR3 sequence reads CASSLIGGELYDYTF.

With respect to this clone: The CDR3 end is not reached by the read, which stops 3 residues before it; the germline J gene fills it in. V usage is TRBV20-1 and J usage is TRBJ2-1, with 9 positions matching TRBD1. The CDR3 consists of 14 residues. Trimming at V came to 3 bases and at J to 7 bases, leaving 7 bases not matched to a gene. Germline V lookup: CDR1 DFQATT, CDR2 SNEGSKA (reference sequence). The sequenced part of the CDR3 DNA is TGCAGTGCTAGGCAGGGACAGGGAGTAAATGAG. This sequence encodes CSARQGQGVNE. The full CDR3 protein reads CSARQGQGVNEQFF.

Regarding this clone: Coverage ceases 3 residues before the CDR3 finishes, and the germline J gene fills in the end. The gene calls are TRBV18 and TRBJ2-4; TRBD1 might be the D (5 bases). Germline-derived CDR1 and CDR2 are KGHSH and LQKENI. Trimming shortened V by 6 bases and J by 4 bases, and 19 bases separated the two germline ends. This CDR3 contains 16 residues. Incomplete CDR3 DNA: TGTGCCAGCTCCCCTTTCCCAGGGTCGGGTAAAAACATT. Its translation: CASSPFPGSGKNI. In full, the CDR3 reads CASSPFPGSGKNIQYF.

Comments on this clone: Coverage ceases 3 residues before the CDR3 finishes, and the germline J gene fills in the end. This chain uses TRBV7-6 with TRBJ2-3, with TRBD1 identical over 8 bases. This CDR3 spans 16 amino acids. Germline CDR1 and CDR2: SGHVS and FNYEAQ. The part of the CDR3 DNA that was read is TGTGCCAGCAGCGCGGGGATCGCAGGGGGCCAAGAGACG. It specifies CASSAGIAGGQET. The full CDR3 protein reads CASSAGIAGGQETQYF.

Notes on this clone: The read stops 3 residues short of the end of the CDR3; the missing end is completed from the germline J gene. The chain joins TRBV23-1 to TRBJ1-2; D gene uncertain. TRBV23-1 is designated an ORF whose function remains uncertain. The V gene lost 4 bases and the J gene lost 2 bases, with 20 bases spanning the gap. CDR3 length equals 17 residues. Here the CDR3 reads CASSLGVGSRFNYGYTF. Incomplete CDR3 DNA: TGCGCCAGCAGTCTCGGGGTTGGTTCCCGTTTCAACTATGGC.

About this clone itself: The CDR3 is cut off 3 residues early in the read; its end comes from the germline J gene. The chain combines TRBV6-1 with TRBJ2-3, with 12 positions matching TRBD2. This CDR3 has 15 residues. Germline CDR1 reads MNHNS; CDR2 reads SASEGT. The CDR3 bases that were read are TGTGCCAGCAGTGAACTAGCGGGGGGGGAGGAGACG. As protein: CASSELAGGEET. The entire CDR3 protein is CASSELAGGEETQYF.

CDR3 protein: CASSPFSGFNYGYTF. The CDR3 bases that were read are TGTGCCAGCAGCCCCTTCTCGGGGTTTAACTATGGC. The chain is built from TRBV6-2 or TRBV6-3 and TRBJ1-2; no firm D call. From the germline J gene comes the end of the CDR3, since the read stops 3 residues before it. Germline CDR1 and CDR2: MNHEY and SVGEGT. The V gene lost 6 bases and the J gene lost 1 base, with 15 bases spanning the gap. The CDR3 covers 15 residues.

As regards this clone: The DNA ends 3 residues before the CDR3 does, and the rest of the CDR3 is filled in from the germline J gene. The chain employs TRBV30 and TRBJ2-7, with D maybe TRBD2 (6 bases). The CDR3 contains 15 residues. The germline CDR1 and CDR2 sequences are GTSNPN and SVGIG (reference sequence). V gave up 0 bases and J gave up 5 bases, with 17 bases separating them. CDR3 amino acids: CAWSVWGQGGDEQYF. The DNA read from the CDR3 is TGTGCCTGGAGTGTATGGGGCCAGGGCGGGGACGAG.

Points on this clone: The sequenced fragment ends 3 residues before the CDR3 boundary, so the rest is inferred from the germline J gene. J is TRBJ2-1 and V is TRBV7-2; 9 bases are a match to TRBD1. CDR1 and CDR2 (germline): SGHTA, FQGNSA. Trimming at V came to 5 bases and at J to 9 bases, leaving 2 bases not matched to a gene. CDR3 size: 12 residues. The CDR3 DNA, read in part, is TGTGCCAGCAGCCCGGACAGGGGTGAG. Its protein is CASSPDRGE. In full, the CDR3 is CASSPDRGEQFF.

On this clone: Coverage ceases 3 residues before the CDR3 finishes, and the germline J gene fills in the end. The chain recombines TRBV6-2 or TRBV6-3 with TRBJ2-3; D unresolved. The CDR3 sequence is 14 residues long. Per germline, CDR1 MNHEY and CDR2 SVGEGT. The CDR3 protein is CASSYRPGNQPQYF. Partial CDR3 DNA: TGTGCCAGCAGTTACCGGCCAGGAAATCAGCCG.

In the case of this clone: From the germline J gene comes the end of the CDR3, since the read stops 3 residues before it. V usage is TRBV5-5 and J usage is TRBJ1-1, with D unresolved. V was pared by 4 bases and J by 4 bases, with 11 bases between. Germline CDR1 SGHKS, CDR2 YYEKEE (reference sequence). The CDR3 sequence is 13 residues long. The CDR3 here is CASSPPRGTEAFF. CDR3 DNA (partial): TGTGCCAGCAGCCCCCCCCGGGGCACTGAA.

About this clone: The read comes to an end 3 residues before the CDR3 does, leaving the germline J gene to fill in the end. This chain links TRBV6-2 or TRBV6-3 with TRBJ2-7; 9 nucleotides line up with TRBD2. Looked up from germline, CDR1 is MNHEY and CDR2 is SVGEGT. V dropped 2 bases and J dropped 0; count of bases not matched to a gene: 5. The CDR3 spans 16 residues. This CDR3 reads CASSYPGLANSYEQYF. CDR3 DNA, as far as it was read: TGTGCCAGCAGTTACCCAGGACTAGCGAACTCCTACGAG.

Judged by frequency, this clone is medium-sized (0.01 to 0.1%). The CDR3 extends 3 residues past the end of the read, so its final part is completed from the germline J gene. The rearrangement links TRBV30 to TRBJ2-3; D unresolved. Germline V gives CDR1 GTSNPN, CDR2 SVGIG (reference sequence). The CDR3 runs to 14 residues. Incomplete CDR3 DNA: TGTGCCTGGAGAGTAGGAGCGAGCCAAGAGACG. Encoded protein: CAWRVGASQET. The CDR3 in its entirety is CAWRVGASQETQYF.

To note about this clone: The read ends 3 residues early relative to the CDR3; the germline J gene fills the gap. V usage is TRBV2 and J usage is TRBJ2-1; 9 positions match TRBD1. Looked up from germline, CDR1 is SNHLY and CDR2 is FYNNEI. This CDR3 region has 13 residues. Losses at the gene ends were 5 bases for V and 9 bases for J; bases not matched to a gene: 5. The covered CDR3 bases are TGTGCCAGCAGTTGGGACAGGGCTTTTGAG. It encodes CASSWDRAFE. The whole CDR3 is CASSWDRAFEQFF.